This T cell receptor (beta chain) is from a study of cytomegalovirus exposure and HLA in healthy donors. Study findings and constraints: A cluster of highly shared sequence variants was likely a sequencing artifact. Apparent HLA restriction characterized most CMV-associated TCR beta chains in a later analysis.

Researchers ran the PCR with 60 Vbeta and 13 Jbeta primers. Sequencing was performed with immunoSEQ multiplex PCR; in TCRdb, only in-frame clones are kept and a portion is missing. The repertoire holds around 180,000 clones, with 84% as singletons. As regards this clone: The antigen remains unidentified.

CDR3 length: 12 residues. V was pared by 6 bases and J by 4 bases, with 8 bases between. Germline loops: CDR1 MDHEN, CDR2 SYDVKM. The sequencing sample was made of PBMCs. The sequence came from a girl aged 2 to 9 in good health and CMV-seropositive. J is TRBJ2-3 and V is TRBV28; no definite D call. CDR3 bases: TGTGCCAGCAGCATACTTGCAGATACGCAGTATTTT. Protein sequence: CASSILADTQYF.